This TCR beta chain was sequenced for a study of early stage breast cancer tumors. Across the study: About 70% of the 16 invasive tumors were ER+, PR+ and HER2-. Study-level points and caveats: Compared with adjacent normal breast, tumors showed about 2.5-fold denser, more clonal T cells.

Of note for this clone: What it binds is not known.

Sequencing was performed with immunoSEQ multiplex PCR; in TCRdb, only in-frame clones are kept and a portion is missing. Here the sample spans tens of thousands of clones, around 69% being singletons. In germline, CDR1 is LNHDA, CDR2 SQIVND (reference sequence). The CDR3 sequence is 16 residues long. The J segment lost 5 bases and the V segment lost 4 bases, leaving 5 bases of the junction unmatched. This sequence joins TRBV19 and TRBJ2-1; 13 nucleotides match TRBD2. The sequencing input was blood. The TCR sequence derives from a person aged 50-59 years with breast cancer. The CDR3 DNA reads as TGTGCCAGTAGTAGGGGCGGGACTAGCGGGAACAATGAGCAGTTCTTC. Translated: CASSRGGTSGNNEQFF. Using reference TRBV19 and TRBJ2-1 for the parts outside the CDR3, the full variable domain is DGGITQSPKYLFRKEGQNVTLSCEQNLNHDAMYWYRQDPGQGLRLIYYSQIVNDFQKGDIAEGYSVSREKKESFPLTVTSAQKNPTAFYLCASSRGGTSGNNEQFFGPGTRLTVL.